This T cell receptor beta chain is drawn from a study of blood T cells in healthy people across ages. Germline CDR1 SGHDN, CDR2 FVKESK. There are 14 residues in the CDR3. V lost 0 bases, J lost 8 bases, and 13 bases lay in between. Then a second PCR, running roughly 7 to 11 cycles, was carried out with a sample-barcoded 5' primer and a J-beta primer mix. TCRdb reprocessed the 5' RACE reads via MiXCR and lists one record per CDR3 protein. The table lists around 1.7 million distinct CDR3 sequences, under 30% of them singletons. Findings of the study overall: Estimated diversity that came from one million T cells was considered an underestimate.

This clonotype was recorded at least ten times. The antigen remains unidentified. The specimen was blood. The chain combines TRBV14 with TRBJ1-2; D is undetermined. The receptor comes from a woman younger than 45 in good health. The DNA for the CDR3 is TGTGCCAGCAGCCAAGATTGGGAATCGGGAGGCTACACCTTC. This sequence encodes CASSQDWESGGYTF.